The 18 T cell receptor beta chains below come from one sample, sequenced in a study of blood T cells in healthy people across ages. Primers used in a second PCR of roughly 6 to 11 cycles were a sample-barcoded 5' primer and a J-beta primer mix. TCRdb called the 5' RACE reads again in MiXCR, with one record for every CDR3 protein. Among about 1,600,000 distinct CDR3 sequences listed, about 40% were seen once. Sequenced material: blood. These receptors all come from a woman aged 18 to 35 in good health.

The chain links TRBV11-3 to TRBJ2-2; D may be TRBD1 (5 bases). This CDR3 is 13 amino acids long. CDR1 SGHNT and CDR2 YENEEA come from the germline V gene. The V end lost 3 bases, the J end lost 4 bases, and 6 bases lay between the germline ends. The CDR3 region has the DNA TGTGCCAGCAGCTTCGACAGCACCGGGGAGCTGTTTTTT. This encodes CASSFDSTGELFF.

This clonotype has only a few counts. The chain couples TRBV5-1 to TRBJ1-1; D gene ambiguous. The CDR3 has 14 amino acids. Looked up from germline, CDR1 is SGHRS and CDR2 is YFSETQ. V shed 2 bases and J shed 3 bases, with 11 bases lying between them. CDR3 amino acids: CASSFGTLDTEAFF. In DNA, the CDR3 is TGCGCCAGCAGCTTTGGCACTCTGGACACTGAAGCTTTCTTT.

The gene calls are TRBV6-5 and TRBJ2-1; D gene uncertain. The end of the DNA is better explained by TRBJ2-7, so the J call may be wrong. This CDR3 contains 14 residues. CDR1 and CDR2 from the germline V gene are MNHEY and SVGAGI. Here the CDR3 reads CATKRAGSYNEQYF. The CDR3 DNA reads TGTGCCACAAAACGGGCCGGGTCCTACAATGAGCAGTACTTC.

The genes are TRBV27 and TRBJ2-3, with 8 bases aligning to TRBD2. V lost 7 bases to trimming and J lost 0 bases; unmatched junction nucleotides: 3. The CDR3 loop spans 14 amino acids. Germline loops: CDR1 MNHEY, CDR2 SMNVEV (reference sequence). The CDR3 region has the DNA TGTGCCAGCATCGTAGCGGGAAGCACAGATACGCAGTATTTT. It codes for CASIVAGSTDTQYF.

This clonotype was counted only a few times. The rearrangement uses TRBV20-1 and TRBJ2-7, with 7 bases that match TRBD1. Germline trimming cut 2 bases from V and 2 bases from J; bases unmatched to any gene: 3. Germline CDR1 is DFQATT and CDR2 is SNEGSKA (reference sequence). The CDR3 is made up of 13 amino acids. The CDR3 sequence: CSARPRGTYEQYF. CDR3 nucleotide sequence: TGCAGTGCTAGACCCAGGGGGACCTACGAGCAGTACTTC.

This clonotype came up a few times. J is TRBJ1-2 and V is TRBV12-3 or TRBV12-4; D uncertain. V dropped 7 bases and J dropped 4 bases, with 13 bases sitting between them. The CDR3 length is 13 residues. The CDR3 protein is CASTFGDLYGYTF. CDR3 DNA sequence: TGTGCCAGCACCTTCGGGGATCTCTATGGCTACACCTTC.

This clonotype was found a few times. The chain carries TRBV20-1 and TRBJ2-5, with 10 nucleotides matching TRBD2. The CDR3 extends over 15 amino acids. In germline, CDR1 is DFQATT, CDR2 SNEGSKA (reference sequence). J was trimmed by 1 base and V by 6 bases; bases with no gene match: 8. The DNA for the CDR3 is TGCAGTGCCGACCGGACTAGCGGAGCCCAAGAGACCCAGTACTTC. Translation gives CSADRTSGAQETQYF.

The chain couples TRBV7-6 to TRBJ2-3; a weak D match, TRBD2 (6 bases). The CDR3 runs to 16 residues. V was cut by 2 bases and J by 0 bases, with 12 bases left in between. CDR1 is SGHVS, CDR2 FNYEAQ, per germline. CDR3 nucleotides: TGTGCCAGCAGCTTAATCGCCGGGACTAGCACAGATACGCAGTATTTT. It specifies CASSLIAGTSTDTQYF.

The chain employs TRBV6-5 and TRBJ1-2; 7 nucleotides agree with TRBD1. There are 13 residues in the CDR3. Germline lookup yields CDR1 MNHEY and CDR2 SVGAGI. J gave up 6 bases and V 5 bases, and 6 bases lay outside the gene matches. Here the CDR3 reads CASSRQGRNGYTF. CDR3 nucleotides: TGTGCCAGCAGTCGACAGGGCAGAAATGGCTACACCTTC.

The chain uses TRBV4-2 and TRBJ2-3; no clear D gene. The CDR3 covers 13 residues. The V end lost 5 bases, the J end lost 10 bases, and 16 bases lay between the germline ends. In germline, CDR1 is LGHNA, CDR2 YNFKEQ. Written as DNA, the CDR3 is TGTGCCAGCAGCTCCCCTGCCCTAGTTGCGCAGTATTTT. Protein product: CASSSPALVAQYF.

J is TRBJ1-6 and V is TRBV20-1; D is possibly TRBD1 (5 bases). The CDR3 is made up of 14 amino acids. With 0 bases removed from V and 9 bases from J, the gap between germline ends came to 12 bases. CDR1 is DFQATT and CDR2 is SNEGSKA in the germline V gene (reference sequence). The CDR3 sequence: CSARDRAVGSPLHF. For the CDR3, the DNA is TGCAGTGCTAGAGACAGGGCCGTCGGTTCACCCCTCCACTTT.

For this clonotype: An end of the junction does not agree with germline; a read error may underlie this. The J gene is TRBJ2-1, the V gene TRBV20-1, with D perhaps being TRBD1 or TRBD2 (6 bases each). CDR3 size: 20 residues. Germline V CDR1 and CDR2: DFQATT, SNEGSKA (reference sequence). The CDR3 bases are TGCACTGCTAGTGGGCAACTCTTCCGGGGGCTCCACCACCTTTTGTATGAGCAGTTCTTC. Its translation: CTASGQLFRGLHHLLYEQFF.

A note on this clonotype: A read error may produce the germline difference seen at one junction end. V usage is TRBV6-5 and J usage is TRBJ2-3, with 8 bases that match TRBD2. Germline V gives CDR1 MNHEY, CDR2 SVGAGI. The CDR3 has 17 residues. The CDR3 sequence: CASSYPSAGEGTDTRYF. The DNA of the CDR3 is TGTGCCAGCAGTTACCCATCAGCGGGAGAGGGAACAGATACGCGGTATTTT.

The J gene is TRBJ1-2, the V gene TRBV20-1; 10 nucleotides agree with TRBD1. Germline V gives CDR1 DFQATT, CDR2 SNEGSKA (reference sequence). V shed 3 bases, J shed 7 bases, and the junction held 8 bases outside the gene matches. CDR3 length: 14 amino acids. The CDR3 sequence: CSASRDRGLRGYTF. CDR3 nucleotide sequence: TGCAGTGCTAGCCGGGACAGGGGTTTGCGTGGCTACACCTTC.

This CDR3 reads CASSELAGGPIDEQFF. Here the CDR3 DNA reads TGTGCCAGCAGTGAACTGGCGGGGGGGCCGATCGATGAGCAGTTCTTC. The chain joins TRBV2 to TRBJ2-1; TRBD2 matches 9 bases. Germline values: CDR1 SNHLY, CDR2 FYNNEI. The CDR3 runs 16 residues. J gave up 8 bases and V 2 bases, and 10 bases lay outside the gene matches. The variable domain in full, with the rest retrieved from reference TRBV2 and TRBJ2-1, is EPEVTQTPSHQVTQMGQEVILRCVPISNHLYFYWYRQILGQKVEFLVSFYNNEISEKSEIFDDQFSVERPDGSNFTLKIRSTKLEDSAMYFCASSELAGGPIDEQFFGPGTRLTVL.

V is TRBV15 and J is TRBJ2-3, with 10 bases matching TRBD2. Per the germline V gene, CDR1 is LNHNV and CDR2 is YYDKDF (reference sequence). This CDR3 spans 16 amino acids. V shed 0 bases and J 2 bases; nucleotides not matched to a gene: 2. DNA for the CDR3: TGTGCCACCAGCAGAGATCTAGCGGGAGCCACAGATACGCAGTATTTT. Amino acids: CATSRDLAGATDTQYF.

The rearrangement links TRBV20-1 to TRBJ1-1; D not resolved. The CDR3 extends over 13 amino acids. The V gene's germline CDR1 is DFQATT and CDR2 SNEGSKA (reference sequence). The V gene lost 6 bases and the J gene lost 6 bases, with 17 bases spanning the gap. The CDR3 sequence is CSASPTHGAEAFF. CDR3 DNA: TGCAGTGCGTCCCCCACCCACGGGGCTGAAGCTTTCTTT.

This clonotype was counted only a few times. This chain joins TRBV5-1 and TRBJ2-3; D is possibly TRBD2 (6 bases). From germline, CDR1 is SGHRS and CDR2 YFSETQ. This CDR3 has 16 residues. V was shortened by 4 bases and J by 1 base, with 16 bases between the two germline ends. The CDR3: CASSMGGYPGTDTQYF. As DNA, the CDR3 is TGCGCCAGCAGCATGGGAGGTTATCCGGGCACAGATACGCAGTATTTT.